Sequencing of this T cell receptor beta chain was carried out in a study of cytomegalovirus exposure and HLA in healthy donors. Study observations and caveats: Some highly shared sequence variants likely arose as a pipeline artifact. Evidence from a later analysis indicated that most CMV-associated TCR beta chains looked HLA-restricted. Donors belonging to an Asian-associated ancestry cluster reportedly showed fewer N-insertions in productive TCRs than the approximately 690-donor mean, according to what a later analysis found.

Donors counted as nominally healthy when sampled, yet unrecorded immune exposures were likely. This clone was seen a few times. Its cognate antigen is unknown. CDR1 and CDR2 (germline): SGHNT, YYREEE (reference sequence). V dropped 2 bases and J dropped 4; count of bases not matched to a gene: 6. CDR3 length equals 15 residues. PCR involved 60 Vbeta and 13 Jbeta primers. The repertoire was sequenced with immunoSEQ multiplex PCR; TCRdb's copy has only in-frame clones and lacks some. The repertoire includes 50,000 or so clones, 81% of them detected once, and roughly 2.3% sits in the top ten. The chain has TRBV5-4 and TRBJ2-3, with 8 bases aligning to TRBD2. The clonotype originates from a boy aged 5-17 years in good health and CMV-seropositive. The sample comprised PBMCs. Here the CDR3 reads CASSLLAGGADTQYF. The CDR3, as DNA: TGTGCCAGCAGCTTATTGGCGGGGGGTGCAGATACGCAGTATTTT.